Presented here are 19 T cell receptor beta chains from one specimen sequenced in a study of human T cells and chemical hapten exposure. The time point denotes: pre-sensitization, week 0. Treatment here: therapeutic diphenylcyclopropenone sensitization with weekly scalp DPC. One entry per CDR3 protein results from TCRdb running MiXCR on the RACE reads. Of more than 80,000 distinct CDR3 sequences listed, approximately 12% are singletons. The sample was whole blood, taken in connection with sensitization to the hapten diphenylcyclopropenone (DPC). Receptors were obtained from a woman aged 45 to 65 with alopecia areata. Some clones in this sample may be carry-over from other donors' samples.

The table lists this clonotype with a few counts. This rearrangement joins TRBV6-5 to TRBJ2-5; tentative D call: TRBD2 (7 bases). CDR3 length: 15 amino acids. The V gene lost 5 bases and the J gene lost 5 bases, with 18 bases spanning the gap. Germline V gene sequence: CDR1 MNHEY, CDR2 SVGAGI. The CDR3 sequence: CASSGGGGIGETQYF. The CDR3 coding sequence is TGTGCCAGCAGTGGAGGGGGAGGGATCGGGGAGACCCAGTACTTC.

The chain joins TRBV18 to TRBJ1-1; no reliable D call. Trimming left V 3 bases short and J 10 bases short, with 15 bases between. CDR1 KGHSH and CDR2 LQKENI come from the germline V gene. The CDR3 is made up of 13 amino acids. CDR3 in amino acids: CASSPGARVAAFF. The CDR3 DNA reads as TGTGCCAGCTCACCGGGAGCACGAGTGGCAGCTTTCTTT.

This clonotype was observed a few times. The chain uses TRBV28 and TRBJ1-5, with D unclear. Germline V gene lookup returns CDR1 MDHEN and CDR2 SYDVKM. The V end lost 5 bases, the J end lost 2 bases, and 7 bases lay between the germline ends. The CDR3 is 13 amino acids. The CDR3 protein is CASSLQRNQPQHF. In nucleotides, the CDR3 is TGTGCCAGCAGTCTCCAGCGCAATCAGCCCCAGCATTTT.

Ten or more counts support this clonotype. The CDR3 nucleotides are TGTGCCAGCAGCCCCAAGGATCGAAATGAGCAGTTCTTC. Translated, it gives CASSPKDRNEQFF. The chain joins TRBV13 to TRBJ2-1; D not certain. CDR1 and CDR2 from the germline V gene are PRHDT and FYEKMQ (reference sequence). The CDR3 is made up of 13 amino acids. V was clipped by 5 bases and J by 7 bases, with 12 bases between them.

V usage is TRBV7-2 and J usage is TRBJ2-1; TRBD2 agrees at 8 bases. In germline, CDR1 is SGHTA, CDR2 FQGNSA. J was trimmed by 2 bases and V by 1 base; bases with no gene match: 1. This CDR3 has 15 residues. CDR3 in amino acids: CASSLGGGPYNEQFF. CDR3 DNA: TGTGCCAGCAGCTTAGGCGGGGGGCCCTACAATGAGCAGTTCTTC.

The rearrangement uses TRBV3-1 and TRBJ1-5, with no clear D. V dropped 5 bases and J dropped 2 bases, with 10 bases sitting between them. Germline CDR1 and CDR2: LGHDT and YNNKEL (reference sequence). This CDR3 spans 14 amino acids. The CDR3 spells CASSGDPGNQPQHF. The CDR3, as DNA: TGTGCCAGCAGCGGAGATCCCGGCAATCAGCCCCAGCATTTT.

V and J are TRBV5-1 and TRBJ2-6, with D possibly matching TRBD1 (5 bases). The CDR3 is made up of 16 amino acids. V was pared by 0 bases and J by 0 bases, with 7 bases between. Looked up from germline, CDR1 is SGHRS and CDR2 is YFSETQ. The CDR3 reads CASSLGQLSGANVLTF. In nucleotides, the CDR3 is TGCGCCAGCAGCTTGGGACAGCTCTCTGGGGCCAACGTCCTGACTTTC.

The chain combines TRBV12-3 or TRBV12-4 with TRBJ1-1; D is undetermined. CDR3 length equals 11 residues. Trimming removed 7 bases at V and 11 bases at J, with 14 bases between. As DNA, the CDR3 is TGTGCCAGCAACCAAGGGTTGAGGGCTTTCTTT. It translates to CASNQGLRAFF.

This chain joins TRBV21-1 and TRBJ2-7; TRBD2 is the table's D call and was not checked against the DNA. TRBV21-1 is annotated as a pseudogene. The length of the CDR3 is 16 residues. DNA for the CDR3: TGTGCCAGCAGCAAAGAATTGACTAGCCTATCCTACGAGCAGTACTTC. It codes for CASSKELTSLSYEQYF.

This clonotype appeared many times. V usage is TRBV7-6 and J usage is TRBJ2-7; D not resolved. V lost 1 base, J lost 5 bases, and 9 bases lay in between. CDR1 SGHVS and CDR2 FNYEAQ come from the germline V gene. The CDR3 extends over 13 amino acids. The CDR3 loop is CASSLGGLDEQYF. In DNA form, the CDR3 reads TGTGCCAGCAGCTTAGGAGGCCTAGACGAGCAGTACTTC.

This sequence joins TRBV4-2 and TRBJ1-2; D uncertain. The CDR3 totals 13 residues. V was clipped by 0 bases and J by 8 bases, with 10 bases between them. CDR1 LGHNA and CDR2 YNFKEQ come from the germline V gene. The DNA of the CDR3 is TGTGCCAGCAGCCAAGATCGGGCTGGCGGCTACACCTTC. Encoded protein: CASSQDRAGGYTF.

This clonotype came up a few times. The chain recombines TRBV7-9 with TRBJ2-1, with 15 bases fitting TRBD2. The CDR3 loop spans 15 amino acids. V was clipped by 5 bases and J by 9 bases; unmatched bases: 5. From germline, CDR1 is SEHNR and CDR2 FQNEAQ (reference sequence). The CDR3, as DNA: TGTGCCAGCAGCAGGACTAGCGGGGGGGCAGGTGAGCAGTTCTTC. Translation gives CASSRTSGGAGEQFF.

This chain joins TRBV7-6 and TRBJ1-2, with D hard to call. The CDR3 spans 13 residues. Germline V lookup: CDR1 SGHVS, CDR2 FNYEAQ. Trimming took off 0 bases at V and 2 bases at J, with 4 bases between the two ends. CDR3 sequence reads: CASSLAQNYGYTF. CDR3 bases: TGTGCCAGCAGCTTAGCACAGAACTATGGCTACACCTTC.

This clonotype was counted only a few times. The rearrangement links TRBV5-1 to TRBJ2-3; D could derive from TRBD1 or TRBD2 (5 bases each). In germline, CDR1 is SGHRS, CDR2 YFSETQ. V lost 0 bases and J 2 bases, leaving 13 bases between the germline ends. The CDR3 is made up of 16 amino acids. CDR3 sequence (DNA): TGCGCCAGCAGCTTGGAGGGAAGGGGAGACACAGATACGCAGTATTTT. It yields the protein CASSLEGRGDTDTQYF. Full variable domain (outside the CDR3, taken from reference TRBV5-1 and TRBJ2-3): KAGVTQTPRYLIKTRGQQVTLSCSPISGHRSVSWYQQTPGQGLQFLFEYFSETQRNKGNFPGRFSGRQFSNSRSEMNVSTLELGDSALYLCASSLEGRGDTDTQYFGPGTRLTVL.

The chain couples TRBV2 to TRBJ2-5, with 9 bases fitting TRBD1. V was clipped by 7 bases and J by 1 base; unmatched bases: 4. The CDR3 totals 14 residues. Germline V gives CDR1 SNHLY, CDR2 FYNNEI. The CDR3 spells CASTGDRVQETQYF. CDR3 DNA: TGTGCCAGCACGGGGGACAGGGTCCAAGAGACCCAGTACTTC. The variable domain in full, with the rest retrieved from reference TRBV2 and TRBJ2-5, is EPEVTQTPSHQVTQMGQEVILRCVPISNHLYFYWYRQILGQKVEFLVSFYNNEISEKSEIFDDQFSVERPDGSNFTLKIRSTKLEDSAMYFCASTGDRVQETQYFGPGTRLLVL.

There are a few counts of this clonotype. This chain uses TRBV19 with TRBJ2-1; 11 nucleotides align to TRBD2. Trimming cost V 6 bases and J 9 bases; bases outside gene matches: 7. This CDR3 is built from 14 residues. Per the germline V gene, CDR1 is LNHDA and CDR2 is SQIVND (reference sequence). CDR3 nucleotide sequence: TGTGCCAGTAGCCTGACTAGCGGGGCATCTGAGCAGTTCTTC. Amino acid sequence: CASSLTSGASEQFF.

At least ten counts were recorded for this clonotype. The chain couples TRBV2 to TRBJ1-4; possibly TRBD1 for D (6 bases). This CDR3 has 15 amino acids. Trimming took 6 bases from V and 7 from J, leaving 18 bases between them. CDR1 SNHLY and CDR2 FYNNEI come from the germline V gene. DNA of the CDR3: TGTGCCAGCAGCGGTCCGATACAGGGATTTGAAAAACTGTTTTTT. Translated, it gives CASSGPIQGFEKLFF.

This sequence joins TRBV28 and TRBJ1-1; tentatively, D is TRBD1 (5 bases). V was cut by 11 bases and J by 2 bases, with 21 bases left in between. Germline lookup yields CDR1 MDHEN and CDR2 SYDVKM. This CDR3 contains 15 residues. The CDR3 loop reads CAVTRPGQKNTEAFF. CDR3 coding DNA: TGTGCCGTCACCCGCCCGGGGCAGAAAAACACTGAAGCTTTCTTT.

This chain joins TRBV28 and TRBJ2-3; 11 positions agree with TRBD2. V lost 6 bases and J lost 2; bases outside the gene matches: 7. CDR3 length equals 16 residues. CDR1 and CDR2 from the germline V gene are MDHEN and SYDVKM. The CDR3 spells CASSPLAGGVTDTQYF. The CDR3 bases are TGTGCCAGCAGCCCTCTAGCGGGAGGCGTCACAGATACGCAGTATTTT.